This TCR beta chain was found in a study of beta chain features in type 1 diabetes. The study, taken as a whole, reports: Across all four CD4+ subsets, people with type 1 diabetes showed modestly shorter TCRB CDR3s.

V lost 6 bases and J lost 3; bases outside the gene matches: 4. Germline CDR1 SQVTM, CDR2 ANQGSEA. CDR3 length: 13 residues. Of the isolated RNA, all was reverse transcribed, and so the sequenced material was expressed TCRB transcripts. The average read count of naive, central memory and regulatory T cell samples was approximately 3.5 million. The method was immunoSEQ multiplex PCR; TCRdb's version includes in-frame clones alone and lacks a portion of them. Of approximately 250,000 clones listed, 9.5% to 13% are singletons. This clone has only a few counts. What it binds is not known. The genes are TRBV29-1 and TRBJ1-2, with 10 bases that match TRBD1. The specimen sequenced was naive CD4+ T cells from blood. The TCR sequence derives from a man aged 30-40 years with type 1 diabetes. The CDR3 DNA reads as TGCAGCGTGGGGGACAGGGGAGACTATGGCTACACCTTC. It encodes CSVGDRGDYGYTF.